These 5 T cell receptor beta chains were all obtained from the same sample, sequenced in a study of CD8+ T cells in alopecia areata. Once RNA had been extracted, it was reverse transcribed into cDNA to act as the sequencing template. Assay used: immunoSEQ multiplex PCR; TCRdb lists only in-frame clones, some missing. The table has tens of thousands of clones, roughly 61% seen once; the top ten hold approximately 17%. Sequencing was performed on CD8+ T cells sorted from blood, taken at week 0. These receptors were collected from a human donor with alopecia areata.

The chain employs TRBV7-9 and TRBJ1-2, with a possible D match to TRBD1 (5 bases). From germline, CDR1 is SEHNR and CDR2 FQNEAQ (reference sequence). This CDR3 is 17 amino acids long. Trimming removed 5 bases from V and 1 base from J, with 20 bases in between. The CDR3 is CASSPDPRTPNNYGYTF. The CDR3 nucleotides read TGTGCCAGCAGCCCCGACCCGCGGACACCGAATAACTATGGCTACACCTTC.

The chain has TRBV28 and TRBJ2-5; D perhaps matches TRBD1 (5 bases). Germline CDR1 and CDR2: MDHEN and SYDVKM. The ends were cut back, 6 bases at V and 2 bases at J, with 10 bases in the middle. CDR3 length: 13 amino acids. DNA of the CDR3: TGTGCCAGCAGGGCCCCAGGGCAAGAGACCCAGTACTTC. Its translation: CASRAPGQETQYF.

The gene calls are TRBV6-5 and TRBJ2-5; no clear D. The CDR3 runs 12 residues. CDR1 and CDR2 from the germline V gene are MNHEY and SVGAGI. Trimming cost V 2 bases and J 7 bases, with 8 bases left between them. CDR3 protein: CASSYGRGTQYF. The CDR3 coding sequence is TGTGCCAGCAGTTACGGCCGCGGGACCCAGTACTTC.

The V gene is TRBV4-1, the J gene TRBJ2-5; tentatively, D is TRBD2 (6 bases). The V and J ends lost 4 bases and 2 bases respectively, with 14 bases between them. Germline-derived CDR1 and CDR2 are MGHRA and YSYEKL. This CDR3 has 15 residues. CDR3 coding DNA: TGCGCCAGCAGCCTCCTCGGACGGGAGCAAGAGACCCAGTACTTC. Translated, it gives CASSLLGREQETQYF.

The rearrangement joins TRBV2 to TRBJ2-7; D unclear. The length of the CDR3 is 12 residues. The germline V gene has CDR1 SNHLY and CDR2 FYNNEI. Between the trimmed V and J ends, which lost 5 bases and 6 bases, there was a span of 11 bases. CDR3 loop: CASSSLRTEQYF. CDR3 coding DNA: TGTGCCAGCAGTTCTCTCCGGACCGAGCAGTACTTC.